These 7 T cell receptor beta chains were all obtained from the same sample, sequenced in a study of T cells in tumors after PD-1 blockade. TCRdb's table, derived via immunoSEQ multiplex PCR, lists solely in-frame clones and lacks some. The sample consists of 15,000 or so clones, roughly 82% of them appearing once. Sequenced material: PBMCs, taken after anti-PD-1 treatment. The receptors come from a human donor with basal cell carcinoma.

The V and J genes are TRBV6-5 and TRBJ2-5; 9 bases are a match to TRBD2. The CDR3 is 14 residues long. Germline CDR1 MNHEY, CDR2 SVGAGI. V shed 8 bases and J 6 bases; nucleotides not matched to a gene: 10. The CDR3 loop reads CASRRGSGGKTQYF. Written as DNA, the CDR3 is TGTGCCAGCCGCAGGGGTAGCGGGGGTAAGACCCAGTACTTC.

The rearrangement joins TRBV19 to TRBJ2-5; 9 nucleotides match TRBD1. The CDR3 covers 15 residues. The germline CDR1 and CDR2 sequences are LNHDA and SQIVND (reference sequence). The V gene end was trimmed by 3 bases and the J gene end by 4 bases; junction bases not matched to a gene: 6. CDR3 nucleotide sequence: TGTGCCAGTAGTATTGGGACAGGGATACTAGAGACCCAGTACTTC. Translating it yields CASSIGTGILETQYF.

The chain combines TRBV2 with TRBJ2-5; 12 bases fit TRBD1. CDR3 size: 15 residues. V dropped 7 bases and J dropped 12; count of bases not matched to a gene: 15. Germline lookup yields CDR1 SNHLY and CDR2 FYNNEI. The CDR3 DNA is TGTGCCAGCACCAGAACCGGGACAGGGGGCGGGAGGGAGTACTTC. This encodes CASTRTGTGGGREYF.

V usage is TRBV7-8 and J usage is TRBJ2-7; 9 nucleotides align to TRBD1. Germline V gene data show CDR1 as SGHVS and CDR2 as FQNEAQ. The CDR3 length is 13 residues. V dropped 5 bases and J dropped 7; count of bases not matched to a gene: 6. CDR3 protein: CASSRQGVGEQYF. CDR3 sequence (DNA): TGTGCCAGCAGCCGACAGGGGGTGGGGGAGCAGTACTTC.

This chain joins TRBV7-2 and TRBJ2-3; no reliable D call. The CDR3 has 14 residues. The germline V gene has CDR1 SGHTA and CDR2 FQGNSA. The V end was cut by 5 bases, the J end by 6 bases, with 15 bases between. Here the CDR3 reads CASSPSLADDTQYF. CDR3 coding DNA: TGTGCCAGCAGCCCGTCATTAGCAGATGATACGCAGTATTTT.

This clone was observed a single time. This sequence joins TRBV2 and TRBJ2-1; no definite D call. CDR1 is SNHLY, CDR2 FYNNEI, per germline. The CDR3 runs to 13 residues. Between the trimmed V and J ends, which lost 5 bases and 8 bases, there was a span of 13 bases. The CDR3 here is CASSTSDWDEQFF. Written as DNA, the CDR3 is TGTGCCAGCAGTACGTCTGATTGGGATGAGCAGTTCTTC.

The V gene is TRBV2, the J gene TRBJ2-2; D is uncertain. CDR1 is SNHLY and CDR2 is FYNNEI in the germline V gene. The CDR3 length is 14 residues. V gave up 6 bases and J gave up 6 bases, with 14 bases separating them. CDR3: CASRNLQGAGELFF. In nucleotides, the CDR3 is TGTGCCAGCAGGAATCTCCAAGGCGCCGGGGAGCTGTTTTTT.